Below, 16 T cell receptor beta chains from the same sample are listed, as sequenced in a study of regulatory T cells in long-lasting Graves disease. Time point in this sample: persistent/refractory GD, antithyroid drugs over 5 years with positive TRAb. PBMC-derived RNA was used for the TCR library. HTBI primers from iRepertoire and Arm-PCR of CDR3 regions yielded the TCR beta libraries. Each CDR3 protein gets one entry after TCRdb re-called the multiplex PCR reads with MiXCR. The data show 360,000 or so distinct CDR3 sequences, around 23% seen once. The source material was peripheral blood mononuclear cells (PBMCs), sampled when the disease was refractory, from a patient treated with antithyroid drugs. The source of these receptors is a woman in her thirties or forties with Graves disease.

On this clonotype: At one end the junction does not follow the germline gene, possibly because of a read error. The V gene is TRBV20-1, the J gene TRBJ2-7; 10 bases are a match to TRBD2. Germline V gives CDR1 DFQATT, CDR2 SNEGSKA (reference sequence). CDR3 length: 14 residues. CDR3 amino acids: CSAEGLAVSCEQYF. The CDR3 nucleotides read TGCAGTGCTGAAGGACTAGCGGTCTCCTGCGAGCAGTACTTC.

The chain is built from TRBV12-3 or TRBV12-4 and TRBJ2-1; a possible D gene is TRBD2 (7 bases). The CDR3 sequence is 11 residues long. V shed 5 bases and J shed 14 bases, with 13 bases lying between them. CDR3 residues: CASSRGDKEFF. As DNA, the CDR3 is TGTGCCAGCAGTCGGGGGGACAAGGAGTTCTTC.

This clonotype was seen a few times. J is TRBJ2-7 and V is TRBV5-6; unclear D gene. With 4 bases removed from V and 0 bases from J, the gap between germline ends came to 14 bases. The CDR3 runs 15 residues. Germline CDR1 SGHDT, CDR2 YYEEEE. CDR3 DNA: TGTGCCAGCAGCCGGTGGAGCTTTAGCTCCTACGAGCAGTACTTC. Residues: CASSRWSFSSYEQYF.

V and J are TRBV2 and TRBJ2-1, with 10 bases fitting TRBD2. The V gene's germline CDR1 is SNHLY and CDR2 FYNNEI. The V gene end was trimmed by 3 bases and the J gene end by 5 bases; junction bases not matched to a gene: 7. The CDR3 has 16 residues. CDR3 loop: CASSDLLAGYDNEQFF. The CDR3 DNA reads as TGTGCCAGCAGTGACCTACTAGCGGGATATGACAATGAGCAGTTCTTC.

Here the CDR3 reads CASGDLYQPQHF. For the CDR3, the DNA is TGTGCCAGCGGGGATTTGTATCAGCCCCAGCATTTT. The chain has TRBV6-1 and TRBJ1-5; unclear D gene. This CDR3 region has 12 residues. Looked up from germline, CDR1 is MNHNS and CDR2 is SASEGT. V was clipped by 8 bases and J by 5 bases, with 10 bases between them.

This clonotype was picked up many times. The genes are TRBV28 and TRBJ2-5; no definite D call. Trimming shortened V by 7 bases and J by 2 bases, and 8 bases separated the two germline ends. The CDR3 contains 12 residues. Per the germline V gene, CDR1 is MDHEN and CDR2 is SYDVKM. The CDR3 bases are TGTGCCAGCACTTTTAGGCAAGAGACCCAGTACTTC. It translates to CASTFRQETQYF.

V is TRBV19 and J is TRBJ2-7, with 8 bases matching TRBD1. Germline CDR1 reads LNHDA; CDR2 reads SQIVND (reference sequence). CDR3 length: 14 residues. V was pared by 5 bases and J by 6 bases, with 9 bases of the junction left unmatched. The chain's CDR3 is CASSPPDRVGEQYF. The CDR3 region has the DNA TGTGCCAGTAGTCCCCCGGACAGGGTAGGCGAGCAGTACTTC.

V is TRBV27 and J is TRBJ2-6; D not resolved. Germline-derived CDR1 and CDR2 are MNHEY and SMNVEV (reference sequence). Trimming removed 6 bases from V and 0 bases from J, with 9 bases in between. The CDR3 has 15 amino acids. The CDR3 region has the DNA TGTGCCAGCAGGGACGGTTACTCTGGGGCCAACGTCCTGACTTTC. It encodes CASRDGYSGANVLTF.

J is TRBJ1-5 and V is TRBV28; no reliable D call. CDR3 size: 14 residues. Germline V gene data show CDR1 as MDHEN and CDR2 as SYDVKM. Between the trimmed V and J ends, which lost 1 base and 8 bases, there was a span of 12 bases. The CDR3 DNA reads as TGTGCCAGCAGTTTATTCGGCACCAGTAAGCCCCAGCATTTT. Protein sequence: CASSLFGTSKPQHF.

This clonotype appeared many times. The gene calls are TRBV28 and TRBJ2-7; tentative D call: TRBD2 (5 bases). CDR1 is MDHEN, CDR2 SYDVKM, per germline. V was clipped by 4 bases and J by 7 bases, with 20 bases between them. The CDR3 extends over 15 amino acids. Here the CDR3 DNA reads TGTGCCAGCAGTTCAACCTGGACGGGAACGGGGGAGCAGTACTTC. It specifies CASSSTWTGTGEQYF.

This clonotype was counted ten times or more. The rearrangement links TRBV28 to TRBJ1-1; D gene unclear. Germline lookup yields CDR1 MDHEN and CDR2 SYDVKM. V was shortened by 3 bases and J by 1 base, with 6 bases between the two germline ends. The CDR3 covers 13 residues. In DNA form, the CDR3 reads TGTGCCAGCAGTTTTTTAGAGAACACTGAAGCTTTCTTT. It codes for CASSFLENTEAFF.

This clonotype showed up many times. The V call is TRBV6-1, the J call TRBJ2-2; 9 bases match TRBD2. Germline assignment: CDR1 MNHNS and CDR2 SASEGT. The CDR3 sequence is 16 residues long. V shed 2 bases and J 6 bases; nucleotides not matched to a gene: 7. CDR3 nucleotides: TGTGCCAGCAGTGAATCAGCGGGAGGTTTGTCCGGGGAGCTGTTTTTT. Translation gives CASSESAGGLSGELFF.

This clonotype was recorded at least ten times. The chain combines TRBV19 with TRBJ2-5; a possible D gene is TRBD1 (5 bases). CDR1 LNHDA and CDR2 SQIVND come from the germline V gene (reference sequence). Trimming took off 6 bases at V and 2 bases at J, with 16 bases between the two ends. The CDR3 extends over 15 amino acids. CDR3 region: CASSRFRQTQETQYF. Here the CDR3 DNA reads TGTGCCAGTAGCCGATTTCGACAGACTCAAGAGACCCAGTACTTC.

The V gene is TRBV20-1, the J gene TRBJ2-2; D might be TRBD2 (6 bases). Looked up from germline, CDR1 is DFQATT and CDR2 is SNEGSKA (reference sequence). The CDR3 is 14 amino acids. Trimming left V 6 bases short and J 4 bases short, with 15 bases between. The CDR3, as DNA: TGCAGTGCCCGGAGGGCCCAGGGCACCGGGGAGCTGTTTTTT. Its protein is CSARRAQGTGELFF.

This clonotype was observed a few times. V usage is TRBV12-3 or TRBV12-4 and J usage is TRBJ2-3; 11 bases line up with TRBD1. There are 15 residues in the CDR3. Trimming removed 6 bases from V and 5 bases from J; junction bases left unmatched: 7. The chain's CDR3 is CASSRTGGVGDTQYF. The CDR3 region has the DNA TGTGCCAGCAGCCGGACAGGGGGCGTTGGAGATACGCAGTATTTT.

This clonotype was recorded at least ten times. The chain links TRBV28 to TRBJ2-5; D gene unclear. V shed 3 bases and J shed 4 bases, with 12 bases lying between them. Germline V gene lookup returns CDR1 MDHEN and CDR2 SYDVKM. The CDR3 length is 14 residues. The CDR3 protein is CASSLSGALETQYF. The CDR3 nucleotides read TGTGCCAGCAGTTTGTCGGGTGCTCTAGAGACCCAGTACTTC.